This note documents a single T cell receptor beta chain sequence. The antigen this receptor binds is unknown. No much larger clonotype is one base removed from it; base qualities were not supplied. Collaborating institutions collected whole blood in K2EDTA tubes following their own protocols. For TCRbeta analysis, collaborator samples were shipped as frozen whole blood, as isolated PBMCs, or as DNA extracted from either sample type. The immunoSEQ Assay, a bias-controlled multiplex PCR, was used to amplify TCRbeta CDR3 regions from genomic DNA. The authors' analysis ran thus. Nucleated cell counts per sample were estimated from amplification of reference gene primers within the assay. To quantify the absolute abundance of each unique TCRbeta CDR3 rearrangement, sequence reads were collapsed and filtered. For each sample, productive Simpson clonality was calculated by taking the square root of Simpson's diversity index across productive rearrangements. TCRdb's version of the immuneACCESS table is confined to in-frame rearrangements and falls short of the full clone set. An unresolved V gene accounts for under half of the shortfall where checked; the remainder is of unknown origin. V and J calls and clone size are those listed in that table; D and trimming were worked out from the DNA. The sample table contains about 190,000 clones; only one count was recorded for around 79% of them. The ten largest clonotypes hold over 10% of the sample.

The sample is drawn from a study of blood T cell repertoires in COVID-19 (dated by TCRdb to the early 2020s). About the study as a whole: The collaborator samples originated in the United States, Italy and Spain and spanned the acute and convalescent phases of COVID-19. The material from the prospective study consisted of cDNA or gDNA derived from T cells, B-cell-depleted T cells, or PBMCs. Subjects who had been exposed to COVID-19, were actively infected with it, or had recovered from it provided the deeply sampled blood TCRbeta repertoires that made up the dataset. The repertoires were released in a freely available public database intended as a resource for research on the immune response to SARS-CoV-2. Samples were obtained from the ongoing ImmuneRACE study (first 160 participants) and from 1,254 subjects provided by 6 global collaborators. The sample metadata nearly always contained a de-identified subject ID, COVID-19 status, age in years and sex. HLA class I and class II types, where available, came from metadata supplied by the sample provider rather than from assay-based typing.

Broader findings and caveats from the paper: The amount of clinical and demographic metadata varied by source and participant and was provided uncurated.

This TCR was sampled from a woman between 45 and 60 years old with acute or convalescent COVID-19. Sequencing was carried out using peripheral blood.

The DNA is TGTGCCATATCTCTGTCGGGAGGCACTGAAGCTTTCTTT. Translated, this gives CAISLSGGTEAFF. The V and J genes are TRBV10-3 and TRBJ1-1; no D gene call is confident. For CDR1 and CDR2, the germline V gene lists ENHRY and SYGVKD. V is reduced by 9 bases and J by 4 bases, leaving a spacing of 15 bases between them. The CDR3, from cysteine to phenylalanine, totals 13 residues. Kept here is only the CDR3 DNA, which spans 39 bases and is read in frame from base 1.